The 4 T cell receptor beta chains given below trace back to one sample, sequenced in a study of patients and donors after allogeneic stem cell transplantation. TCRdb analysed the RT-PCR reads with MiXCR anew, one entry per CDR3 protein. Among approximately 160,000 distinct CDR3 sequences, about 30% were seen once, and the ten largest hold around 3.3%. The sample was blood, either unsorted or a sorted T cell fraction (not recorded which). These receptors originate from a human donor who was either an allogeneic HSCT recipient or a stem cell or donor lymphocyte infusion donor (not recorded which). It is not recorded whose cells these are; they may come from a transplant donor.

The rearrangement joins TRBV6-2 or TRBV6-3 to TRBJ1-2; weak D call: TRBD1 (6 bases). The germline CDR1 and CDR2 sequences are MNHEY and SVGEGT. This CDR3 contains 16 residues. V lost 7 bases, J lost 3 bases, and 21 bases lay in between. CDR3 loop: CASTHTMDSLYYGYTF. CDR3 DNA sequence: TGTGCCAGCACCCACACTATGGACAGCCTCTACTATGGCTACACCTTC.

The rearrangement links TRBV20-1 to TRBJ1-4; 7 bases align to TRBD1. CDR1 is DFQATT, CDR2 SNEGSKA, per germline (reference sequence). This CDR3 region has 13 residues. The J segment lost 5 bases and the V segment lost 5 bases, leaving 5 bases of the junction unmatched. CDR3 amino acids: CSAPGGRNEKLFF. In nucleotides, the CDR3 is TGCAGTGCTCCAGGGGGACGAAATGAAAAACTGTTTTTT.

This chain connects TRBV27 to TRBJ2-3; 10 nucleotides line up with TRBD2. Looked up from germline, CDR1 is MNHEY and CDR2 is SMNVEV (reference sequence). Trimming took 5 bases from V and 4 from J; bases not matched to a gene: 6. This CDR3 has 15 residues. The CDR3 loop reads CASSPVAGGPDTQYF. The CDR3, as DNA: TGTGCCAGCAGTCCGGTAGCGGGAGGCCCAGATACGCAGTATTTT.

The chain joins TRBV4-3 to TRBJ2-1; D gene uncertain. The V end was cut by 9 bases, the J end by 7 bases, with 4 bases between. Per germline, CDR1 LGHNA and CDR2 YSLEER. The length of the CDR3 is 9 residues. The CDR3 nucleotides read TGCGCCAGTCAGAATGAGCAGTTCTTC. As protein: CASQNEQFF.